These T cell receptor beta chains were read from a single sample in a study of CD8+ T cells in alopecia areata. Repertoires were generated with immunoSEQ multiplex PCR, while TCRdb's copy carries only in-frame clones and drops some. In the table there are 130,000 to 150,000 clones, about 51% of which are singletons. Sequencing used CD4+ T cells sorted from blood, obtained at week 0. The receptor set was obtained from a human donor with alopecia areata. Both conserved end residues are part of each CDR3. The D gene is left open where the match is weak.

d_call j_call v_call cdr3_aa
TRBD1 TRBJ1-4 TRBV5-1 CASSDGQGTSNEKLFF
. TRBJ2-1 TRBV29-1 CSVDRGNEQFF
. TRBJ2-5 TRBV30 CAWRSAPGTQYF
. TRBJ2-5 TRBV29-1 CSVLPRDQETQYF
. TRBJ2-2 TRBV5-1 CASNLYENTGELFF
. TRBJ2-2 TRBV2 CASSVAFGGELFF
. TRBJ2-4 TRBV30 CAWSPGRHVPKNIQYF
TRBD1 TRBJ1-2 TRBV29-1 CSVHGTGGNIYGYTF
TRBD2 TRBJ2-1 TRBV19 CASSVAGATLNEQFF
. TRBJ1-1 TRBV6-5 CASSLGLNTEAFF
. TRBJ1-1 TRBV29-1 CSVDRRLNTEAFF
TRBD2 TRBJ2-5 TRBV9 CASSVAVGGGQETQYF
. TRBJ2-5 TRBV29-1 CSVARKKETQYF
. TRBJ2-7 TRBV5-1 CASSPHPTGSGGYEQYF
TRBD2 TRBJ2-7 TRBV18 CASSPPGLAGGEQYF
. TRBJ1-1 TRBV29-1 CSVEIGPRNTEAFF
. TRBJ2-5 TRBV29-1 CSVGSSQAETQYF
TRBD1 TRBJ2-7 TRBV15 CATSREGSGGDSSYEQYF
. TRBJ2-7 TRBV6-5 CASNEGGIAYEQYF
. TRBJ2-7 TRBV10-1 CASSETWDVRRSYEQYF
. TRBJ2-5 TRBV7-8 CASSQSLSSQETQYF
. TRBJ2-1 TRBV29-1 CSVVEYNEQFF